The rows below give T cell receptor beta chains drawn from one sample of a study of blood T cells in healthy people across ages. MiXCR was run by TCRdb on the 5' RACE reads, yielding one entry per CDR3 protein. The data hold about 650,000 distinct CDR3 sequences, with roughly 30% observed a single time. Material for sequencing was blood. The receptors were gathered from a woman aged 80 or older in good health. Each CDR3 is given with its conserved first and last residue. A D gene is named only where the DNA matches it firmly. Where a row states a size, it is once, few, many or the class of an expanded clone; other rows omit it.

j_call: TRBJ2-3
v_call: TRBV24-1
clone_size: -
d_call: TRBD1
cdr3_length: 15
cdr3_aa: CATSGGTGGTDTQYF
cdr3_nt: TGTGCCACCAGTGGTGGGACAGGCGGCACAGATACGCAGTATTTT

j_call: TRBJ1-2
v_call: TRBV12-3/TRBV12-4
clone_size: many
d_call: -
cdr3_length: 14
cdr3_aa: CASSLVAGYYGYTF
cdr3_nt: TGTGCCAGCAGTTTAGTCGCAGGGTACTATGGCTACACCTTC

j_call: TRBJ1-2
v_call: TRBV28
clone_size: few
d_call: -
cdr3_length: 15
cdr3_aa: CASSLYADTNYGYTF
cdr3_nt: TGTGCCAGCAGTTTATACGCCGATACTAACTATGGCTACACCTTC

j_call: TRBJ1-2
v_call: TRBV30
clone_size: -
d_call: TRBD1
cdr3_length: 17
cdr3_aa: CAWSVRGTGTANYGYTF
cdr3_nt: TGTGCCTGGAGTGTACGCGGGACAGGAACGGCTAACTATGGCTACACCTTC

j_call: TRBJ2-5
v_call: TRBV7-2
clone_size: many
d_call: TRBD1
cdr3_length: 16
cdr3_aa: CASSFTTGGGSETQYF
cdr3_nt: TGTGCCAGCAGCTTCACAACAGGGGGCGGCTCAGAGACCCAGTACTTC

j_call: TRBJ2-7
v_call: TRBV6-5
clone_size: many
d_call: TRBD2
cdr3_length: 16
cdr3_aa: CASSIHLAGWAYEQYF
cdr3_nt: TGTGCCAGCAGTATCCATTTAGCGGGGTGGGCCTACGAGCAGTACTTC

j_call: TRBJ2-3
v_call: TRBV6-5
clone_size: many
d_call: -
cdr3_length: 13
cdr3_aa: CASSRGRGDTQYF
cdr3_nt: TGTGCCAGCAGTAGAGGACGTGGGGATACGCAGTATTTT

j_call: TRBJ1-2
v_call: TRBV7-2
clone_size: -
d_call: TRBD1
cdr3_length: 15
cdr3_aa: CASSSNRGGNYGYTF
cdr3_nt: TGTGCCAGCAGCTCAAACAGGGGGGGGAACTATGGCTACACCTTC

j_call: TRBJ1-1
v_call: TRBV7-9
clone_size: many
d_call: -
cdr3_length: 13
cdr3_aa: CASSSGVTGEAFF
cdr3_nt: TGTGCCAGCAGCTCCGGCGTGACAGGTGAAGCTTTCTTT

j_call: TRBJ1-2
v_call: TRBV20-1
clone_size: -
d_call: -
cdr3_length: 12
cdr3_aa: CSGTSQGDGYTF
cdr3_nt: TGCAGTGGTACGTCTCAAGGGGATGGCTACACCTTC

j_call: TRBJ1-2
v_call: TRBV4-1
clone_size: -
d_call: -
cdr3_length: 14
cdr3_aa: CASRDIDRNYGYTF
cdr3_nt: TGCGCCAGCAGAGACATTGACAGGAACTATGGCTACACCTTC

j_call: TRBJ1-2
v_call: TRBV6-1
clone_size: many
d_call: TRBD1
cdr3_length: 13
cdr3_aa: CASSDPRGQSYTF
cdr3_nt: TGTGCCAGCAGTGACCCCAGGGGGCAAAGCTACACCTTC

j_call: TRBJ1-1
v_call: TRBV5-1
clone_size: -
d_call: -
cdr3_length: 13
cdr3_aa: CASSFGTCTEAFF
cdr3_nt: TGCGCCAGCAGCTTTGGGACATGCACTGAAGCTTTCTTT

j_call: TRBJ1-1
v_call: TRBV5-1
clone_size: few
d_call: -
cdr3_length: 15
cdr3_aa: CASSWDWEMNTEAFF
cdr3_nt: TGCGCCAGCAGCTGGGACTGGGAGATGAACACTGAAGCTTTCTTT

j_call: TRBJ2-7
v_call: TRBV30
clone_size: few
d_call: TRBD1
cdr3_length: 12
cdr3_aa: CAWSTRGHEQYF
cdr3_nt: TGTGCCTGGAGTACCAGGGGGCACGAGCAGTACTTC

j_call: TRBJ2-3
v_call: TRBV7-2
clone_size: -
d_call: TRBD2
cdr3_length: 18
cdr3_aa: CSSSSGFGAGGQGDTQYF
cdr3_nt: TGTTCCAGCAGCTCAGGTTTTGGAGCGGGGGGGCAAGGAGATACGCAGTATTTT

j_call: TRBJ1-2
v_call: TRBV20-1
clone_size: -
d_call: TRBD1
cdr3_length: 15
cdr3_aa: CSATRTGTMNHGYTF
cdr3_nt: TGCAGTGCTACCAGGACAGGGACTATGAACCATGGCTACACCTTC

j_call: TRBJ2-1
v_call: TRBV11-3
clone_size: few
d_call: -
cdr3_length: 14
cdr3_aa: CASSFGPVYNEQFF
cdr3_nt: TGTGCCAGCAGCTTCGGGCCCGTTTACAATGAGCAGTTCTTC

j_call: TRBJ2-7
v_call: TRBV4-1
clone_size: -
d_call: TRBD1
cdr3_length: 14
cdr3_aa: CASSPDRAVYEQYF
cdr3_nt: TGCGCCAGCAGCCCCGACAGGGCGGTGTACGAGCAGTACTTC

j_call: TRBJ2-1
v_call: TRBV5-1
clone_size: few
d_call: -
cdr3_length: 14
cdr3_aa: CASSARDRSNEQFF
cdr3_nt: TGCGCCAGCAGCGCCCGGGACCGGTCCAATGAGCAGTTCTTC

j_call: TRBJ2-3
v_call: TRBV20-1
clone_size: -
d_call: -
cdr3_length: 11
cdr3_aa: CSGTVTDTQYF
cdr3_nt: TGCAGTGGGACGGTCACAGATACGCAGTATTTT

j_call: TRBJ2-7
v_call: TRBV7-8
clone_size: -
d_call: -
cdr3_length: 15
cdr3_aa: CASSLLSDGTYEQYF
cdr3_nt: TGTGCCAGCAGCCTCCTAAGTGACGGTACCTACGAGCAGTACTTC

j_call: TRBJ2-2
v_call: TRBV6-6
clone_size: -
d_call: -
cdr3_length: 12
cdr3_aa: CASSGTARELFF
cdr3_nt: TGTGCCAGCAGTGGGACTGCTCGGGAGCTGTTTTTT

j_call: TRBJ1-2
v_call: TRBV10-3
clone_size: many
d_call: -
cdr3_length: 15
cdr3_aa: CAISESGTFGYGYTF
cdr3_nt: TGTGCCATCAGTGAGTCGGGCACCTTCGGGTATGGCTACACCTTC

j_call: TRBJ2-7
v_call: TRBV9
clone_size: many
d_call: -
cdr3_length: 14
cdr3_aa: CASSVEDPPYEQYF
cdr3_nt: TGTGCCAGCAGCGTAGAAGACCCACCCTACGAGCAGTACTTC

j_call: TRBJ2-2
v_call: TRBV7-6
clone_size: -
d_call: TRBD2
cdr3_length: 17
cdr3_aa: CASSRRTSGGYTGELFF
cdr3_nt: TGTGCCAGCAGCCGCAGGACTAGCGGGGGGTACACCGGGGAGCTGTTTTTT

j_call: TRBJ1-6
v_call: TRBV20-1
clone_size: many
d_call: -
cdr3_length: 17
cdr3_aa: CSARDYSGSLRTSPLHF
cdr3_nt: TGCAGTGCTAGAGATTATTCGGGCAGTCTCCGGACTTCACCCCTCCACTTT

j_call: TRBJ1-2
v_call: TRBV28
clone_size: many
d_call: TRBD1
cdr3_length: 14
cdr3_aa: CASTPTGQNYGYTF
cdr3_nt: TGTGCCAGCACCCCTACGGGACAGAACTATGGCTACACCTTC

j_call: TRBJ2-3
v_call: TRBV3-1
clone_size: many
d_call: TRBD2
cdr3_length: 14
cdr3_aa: CASKLAGEADTQYF
cdr3_nt: TGTGCCAGCAAGCTAGCGGGGGAGGCAGATACGCAGTATTTT